The TCR beta chain under discussion was sequenced for a study of T cell repertoires in cytomegalovirus infection. The overall study: CMV epitopes used comprised recently identified HLA-C-restricted ones and well-studied HLA-B-restricted ones. Public signatures in TCR beta pointed to CMV infection and matching HLA type.

As for this clonotype: Its specificity is unknown.

A single record per CDR3 protein comes from TCRdb applying MiXCR to the reads. The sample consists of 570,000 or so distinct CDR3 sequences, about 40% of them appearing once. Study findings and constraints: Identification of carriers of CMV plus the relevant HLA was achieved through cumulative public TCR beta family frequency. CMV-specific HLA-C-restricted TCR beta clonotypes dominated the ex vivo response.

Source: cultured PBMCs, taken from culture after CMV antigen stimulation. The receptor was derived from a human donor in good health (CMV status not recorded). Some clones in this sample may be carry-over from other donors' samples.

The CDR3 sequence is CASRSGQGAREQYF. For the CDR3, the DNA is TGTGCCAGCAGATCGGGACAGGGGGCGAGGGAGCAGTACTTC. The chain carries TRBV12-3 or TRBV12-4 and TRBJ2-7; 12 positions agree with TRBD1. This CDR3 comprises 14 residues. V lost 6 bases and J lost 7; bases outside the gene matches: 7.